This passage covers 5 T cell receptor beta chains from one sample sequenced in a study of metastatic and nonmetastatic thyroid tumors. Patients underwent thyroid surgery, and none had received any treatment before it. With MiXCR, TCRdb called clones anew from the PCR reads. The data contain tens of thousands of clones, roughly 12% of them singletons. Sequenced material: blood. The origin of the receptors is a female donor with papillary thyroid cancer or a benign thyroid nodule (not recorded which). Some clones in this sample may be carry-over from other donors' samples.

The chain joins TRBV5-1 to TRBJ2-7; D uncertain. The CDR3 has 14 amino acids. Germline V lookup: CDR1 SGHRS, CDR2 YFSETQ. The V end was cut by 0 bases, the J end by 6 bases, with 13 bases between. The CDR3 loop reads CASSLGAGLSEQYF. The DNA for the CDR3 is TGCGCCAGCAGCTTGGGGGCAGGTCTCTCCGAGCAGTACTTC.

This clone occurred many times. This rearrangement joins TRBV5-1 to TRBJ2-3, with TRBD1 as a possible D gene (6 bases). Trimming stripped 4 bases from V and 6 bases from J, with 15 bases between. The germline V gene has CDR1 SGHRS and CDR2 YFSETQ. The CDR3 contains 14 residues. This chain's CDR3 is CASSLSPGVDTQYF. DNA for the CDR3: TGCGCCAGCAGCCTTAGCCCAGGGGTGGATACGCAGTATTTT.

This clone came up many times. This chain links TRBV5-1 with TRBJ2-1; maybe TRBD1 (6 bases). Looked up from germline, CDR1 is SGHRS and CDR2 is YFSETQ. This CDR3 contains 13 residues. The V and J ends lost 3 bases and 6 bases respectively, with 10 bases between them. CDR3: CASSSQGFNEQFF. The CDR3 DNA reads as TGCGCCAGCAGCTCTCAGGGGTTCAATGAGCAGTTCTTC.

This clone was detected many times. This chain links TRBV5-1 with TRBJ2-5, with 13 bases matching TRBD2. J gave up 2 bases and V 0 bases, and 7 bases lay outside the gene matches. Germline assignment: CDR1 SGHRS and CDR2 YFSETQ. CDR3 length: 18 residues. CDR3: CASSLEPGTSGKQETQYF. The CDR3 nucleotides are TGCGCCAGCAGCTTGGAACCCGGGACTAGCGGGAAGCAAGAGACCCAGTACTTC.

Details on this clone: This sequence may be a read error, since a much larger clone differs from it by one base. V gene TRBV5-1 combines with J gene TRBJ2-2, with 7 bases fitting TRBD1. This CDR3 comprises 15 residues. From germline, CDR1 is SGHRS and CDR2 YFSETQ. For the CDR3, the DNA is TGCGCCAGCAGCTTAGTACAGGGGCCCACCGGGGATCTGTTTTTT. The encoded protein is CASSLVQGPTGDLFF.